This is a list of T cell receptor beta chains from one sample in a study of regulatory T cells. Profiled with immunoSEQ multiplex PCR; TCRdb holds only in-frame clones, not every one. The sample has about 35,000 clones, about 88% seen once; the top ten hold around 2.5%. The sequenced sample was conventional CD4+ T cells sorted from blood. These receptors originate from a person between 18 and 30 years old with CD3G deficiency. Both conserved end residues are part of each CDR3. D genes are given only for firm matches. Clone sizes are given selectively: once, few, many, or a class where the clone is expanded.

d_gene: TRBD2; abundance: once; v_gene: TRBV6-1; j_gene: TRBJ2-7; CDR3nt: TGTGCCAGCAGTTACGGCGGGAGGGTGTACTTC; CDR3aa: CASSYGGRVYF
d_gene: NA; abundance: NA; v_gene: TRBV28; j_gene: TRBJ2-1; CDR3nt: TGTGCCAGCAGTACCCCGGGACCTTCCACGGGTGAGCAGTTCTTC; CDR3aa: CASSTPGPSTGEQFF
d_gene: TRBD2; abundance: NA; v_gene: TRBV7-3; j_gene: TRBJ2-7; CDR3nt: TGTGCCAGCAGCTTCCTGGGGAGGGTAGCGGGAGTAGAAGGAGGACGCGAGCAGTACTTC; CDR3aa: CASSFLGRVAGVEGGREQYF
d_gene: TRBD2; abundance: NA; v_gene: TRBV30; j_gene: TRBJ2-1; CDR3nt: TGTGCCTGGAGTCGGGGGGTTATCAATGAGCAGTTCTTC; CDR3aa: CAWSRGVINEQFF
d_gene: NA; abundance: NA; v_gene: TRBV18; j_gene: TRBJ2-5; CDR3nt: TGTGCCAGCTCACCGTTCGGAGAGACCCAGTACTTC; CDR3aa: CASSPFGETQYF
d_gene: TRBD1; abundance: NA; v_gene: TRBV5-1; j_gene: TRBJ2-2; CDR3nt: TGCGCCAGCAGCGGGGACAGGGGCCAAAGGGAGCTGTTTTTT; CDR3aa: CASSGDRGQRELFF
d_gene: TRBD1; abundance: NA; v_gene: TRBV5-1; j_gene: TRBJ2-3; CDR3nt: TGCGCCAGCAGCTTGGTTCAGGGGGAAGATACGCAGTATTTT; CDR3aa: CASSLVQGEDTQYF
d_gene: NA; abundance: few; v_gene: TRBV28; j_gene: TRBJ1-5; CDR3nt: TGTGCCTGTAGCAGGGCCATCGGGAGCAATCAGCCCCAGCATTTT; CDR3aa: CACSRAIGSNQPQHF
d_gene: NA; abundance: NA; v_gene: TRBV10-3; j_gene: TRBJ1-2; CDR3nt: TGTGCCATCAGTGGGGGCGCGAACTATGGCTACACCTTC; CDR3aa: CAISGGANYGYTF
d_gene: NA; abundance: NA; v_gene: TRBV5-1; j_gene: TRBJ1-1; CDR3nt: TGCGCCAGCAGCTTGGCCGGGAAAACTGAAGCTTTCTTT; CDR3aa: CASSLAGKTEAFF
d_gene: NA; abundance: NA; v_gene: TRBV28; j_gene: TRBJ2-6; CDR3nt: TGTGCCAGCAGTCCTCAGACAGTTCTTTTGGGGGCCAACGTCCTGACTTTC; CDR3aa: CASSPQTVLLGANVLTF
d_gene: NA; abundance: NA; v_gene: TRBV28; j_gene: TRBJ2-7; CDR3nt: TGTGCCTCAGCGGGCCGGGGAGGCGAGCAGTACTTC; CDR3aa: CASAGRGGEQYF
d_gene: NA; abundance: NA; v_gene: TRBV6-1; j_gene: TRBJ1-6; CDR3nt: TGTGCCAGCACTATGGACGGAAGCTATTCACCCCTCCACTTT; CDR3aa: CASTMDGSYSPLHF
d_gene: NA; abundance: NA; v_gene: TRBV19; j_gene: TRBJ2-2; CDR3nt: TGTGCCAGTAGTACTCGTAGACCCACTCCGAACACCGGGGAGCTGTTTTTT; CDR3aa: CASSTRRPTPNTGELFF
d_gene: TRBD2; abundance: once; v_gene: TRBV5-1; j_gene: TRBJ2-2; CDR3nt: TGCGCCAGCAGCTCCCTAGCGGGCTCTACCGGGGAGCTGTTTTTT; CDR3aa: CASSSLAGSTGELFF
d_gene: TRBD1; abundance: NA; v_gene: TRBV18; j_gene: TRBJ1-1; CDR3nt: TGTGCCAGCTCCACAGGGGGAAACACTGAAGCTTTCTTT; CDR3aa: CASSTGGNTEAFF
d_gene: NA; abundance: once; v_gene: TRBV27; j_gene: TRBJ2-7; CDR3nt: TGTGCCAGCAGTTTTTCCTACGAGCAGTACTTC; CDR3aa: CASSFSYEQYF
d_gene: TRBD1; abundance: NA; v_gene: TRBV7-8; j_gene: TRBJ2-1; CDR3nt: TGTGCCAGCAGCTTAAGAGGACAGGACATTAAGAATGAGCAGTTCTTC; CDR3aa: CASSLRGQDIKNEQFF
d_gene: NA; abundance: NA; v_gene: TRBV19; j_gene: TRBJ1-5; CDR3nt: TGTGCCAGTAGTAACCGGAAGGGCCATCAGCCCCAGCATTTT; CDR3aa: CASSNRKGHQPQHF
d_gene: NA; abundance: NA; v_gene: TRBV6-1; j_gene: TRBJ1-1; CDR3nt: TGTGCCTCAAGCAGGGAGGGATCGAACACTGAAGCTTTCTTT; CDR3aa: CASSREGSNTEAFF
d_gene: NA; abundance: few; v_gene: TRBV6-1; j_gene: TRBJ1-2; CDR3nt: TGTGCCAGCAGTGACCCTTTCCGGGACGGAAACTATGGCTACACCTTC; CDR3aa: CASSDPFRDGNYGYTF
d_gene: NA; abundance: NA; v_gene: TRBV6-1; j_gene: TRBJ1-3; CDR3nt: TGTGCCAGCAGGGGTGGAAGCTCTGGAAACACCATATATTTT; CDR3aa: CASRGGSSGNTIYF
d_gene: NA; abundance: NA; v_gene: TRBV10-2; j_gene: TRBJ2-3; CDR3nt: TGCGCCAGCAGCAAGTCAGGGCGCACAGATACGCAGTATTTT; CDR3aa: CASSKSGRTDTQYF
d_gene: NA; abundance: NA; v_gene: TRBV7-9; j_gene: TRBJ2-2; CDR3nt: TGTGCCAGCAGCGCTGGGTTGGTCAACACCGGGGAGCTGTTTTTT; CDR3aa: CASSAGLVNTGELFF
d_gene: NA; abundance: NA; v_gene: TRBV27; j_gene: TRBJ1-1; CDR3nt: TGTGCCAGCAGTTCCTCTACAGGGTCCGAAGCTTTCTTT; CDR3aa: CASSSSTGSEAFF
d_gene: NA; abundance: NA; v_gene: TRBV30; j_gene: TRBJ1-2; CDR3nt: TGTGCCTGGCAGGGTTCAAACTATGGCTACACCTTC; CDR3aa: CAWQGSNYGYTF
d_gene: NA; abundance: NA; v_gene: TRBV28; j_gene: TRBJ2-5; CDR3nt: TGTGCCAGCAGGTCGGGAGCCCAAGAGACCCAGTACTTC; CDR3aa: CASRSGAQETQYF
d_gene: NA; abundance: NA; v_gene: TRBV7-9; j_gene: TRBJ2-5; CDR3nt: TGTGCCAGCAGCTTCAACACCCGGAGCCCCCAGTACTTC; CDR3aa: CASSFNTRSPQYF
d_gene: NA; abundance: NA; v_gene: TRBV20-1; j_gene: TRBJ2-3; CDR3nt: TGCAGTGCCAGCGGCGGAGTTACGCAGTATTTT; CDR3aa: CSASGGVTQYF
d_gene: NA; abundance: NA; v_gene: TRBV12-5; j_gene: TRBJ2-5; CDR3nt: TGTGCTAGTGGTCAGTGGGTGGAGACCCAGTACTTC; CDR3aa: CASGQWVETQYF
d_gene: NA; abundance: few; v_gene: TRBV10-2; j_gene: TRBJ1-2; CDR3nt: TGCGCCAGCAGTGAGTCAAACAGGAGGGCTGGCTACACCTTC; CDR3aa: CASSESNRRAGYTF
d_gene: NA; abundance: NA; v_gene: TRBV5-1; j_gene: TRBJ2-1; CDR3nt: TGCGCCAGCAGCTTGGGGTCCCAGTACAATGAGCAGTTCTTC; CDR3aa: CASSLGSQYNEQFF
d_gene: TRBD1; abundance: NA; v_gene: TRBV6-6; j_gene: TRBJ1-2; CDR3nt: TGTGCCAGCAGCTGGGGACAGGGGCATGGCTACACCTTC; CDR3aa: CASSWGQGHGYTF
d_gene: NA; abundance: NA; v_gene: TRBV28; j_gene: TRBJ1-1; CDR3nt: TGTGCCAGCAGTCAGGCTTACACTGAAGCTTTCTTT; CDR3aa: CASSQAYTEAFF
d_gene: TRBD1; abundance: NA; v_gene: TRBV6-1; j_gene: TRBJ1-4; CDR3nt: TGTGCCAGCAGCCGTGACAGGGGTAAAGGAGAAAAACTGTTTTTT; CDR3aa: CASSRDRGKGEKLFF
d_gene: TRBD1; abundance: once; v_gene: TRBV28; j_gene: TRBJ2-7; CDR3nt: TGTGCCAGCAGTTCACCAGACAGGGCGGACGAGCAGTACTTC; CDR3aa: CASSSPDRADEQYF
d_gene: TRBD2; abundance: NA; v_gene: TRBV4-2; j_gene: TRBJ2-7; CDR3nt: TGTGCCAGCAGCCAAGGGACTAGCCCAACCTACGAGCAGTACTTC; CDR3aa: CASSQGTSPTYEQYF
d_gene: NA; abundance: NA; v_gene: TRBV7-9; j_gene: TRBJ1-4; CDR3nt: TGTGCCAGCAGCTCGGGACCTTGGGGGGATGAAAAACTGTTTTTT; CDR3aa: CASSSGPWGDEKLFF
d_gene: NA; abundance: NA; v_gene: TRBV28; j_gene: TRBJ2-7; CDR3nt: TGTGCCAGCAGTTCACGAGGAGGGGGCGCCTTAAGGGCTCGAGAGCAGTACTTC; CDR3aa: CASSSRGGGALRAREQYF
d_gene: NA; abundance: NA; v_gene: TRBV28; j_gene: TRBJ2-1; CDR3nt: TGTGCCAGCAGTTTAATTCGCAATGAGCAGTTCTTC; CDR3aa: CASSLIRNEQFF
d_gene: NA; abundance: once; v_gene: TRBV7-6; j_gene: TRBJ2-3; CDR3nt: TGTGCCAGCAGCTTAGACTCCCTGGGGACGCAGTATTTT; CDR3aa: CASSLDSLGTQYF
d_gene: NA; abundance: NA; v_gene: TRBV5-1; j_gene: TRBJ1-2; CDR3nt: TGCGCCAGCAGCTTGTTTGGAGGTTCCTATGGCTACACCTTC; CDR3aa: CASSLFGGSYGYTF
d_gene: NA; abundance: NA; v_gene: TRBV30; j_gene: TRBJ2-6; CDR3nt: TGTGCCTGGACTCATGGGCCACCTGGGGCCAACGTCCTGACTTTC; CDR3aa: CAWTHGPPGANVLTF
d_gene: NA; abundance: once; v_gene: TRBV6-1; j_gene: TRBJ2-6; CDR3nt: TGTGCCAGCAGGCTCCAGGGGCCTGGGGCCAACGTCCTGACTTTC; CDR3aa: CASRLQGPGANVLTF
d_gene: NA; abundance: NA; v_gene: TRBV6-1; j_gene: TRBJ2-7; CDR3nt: TGTGCCAGCAGACTCCACCGCGGTGACGAGCAGTACTTC; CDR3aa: CASRLHRGDEQYF